Listed below are T cell receptor beta chains from one sample, sequenced in a study of blood T cell repertoires in COVID-19. Using immunoSEQ multiplex PCR, the repertoire was profiled, and TCRdb retains in-frame clones only, with some absent. The table includes 120,000 to 150,000 clones, less than 85% detected once. The sample was peripheral blood. These TCRs come from a woman older than 75 in a cohort sampled during active or convalescent COVID-19. Both conserved end residues are part of each CDR3. D genes are given only for firm matches. Clone size, where shown, is once, few, many, or a class for clones that have expanded.

D: NA
V: TRBV7-2
size: NA
J: TRBJ1-5
DNA: TGTGCCAGCAGCTCTACAGGGTCCAATCAGCCCCAGCATTTT
CDR3: CASSSTGSNQPQHF

D: TRBD1
V: TRBV12-5
size: once
J: TRBJ2-1
DNA: TGTGCTAGTGGGGGGACAGGGATCAATGAGCAGTTCTTC
CDR3: CASGGTGINEQFF

D: TRBD1
V: TRBV15
size: NA
J: TRBJ2-2
DNA: TGTGCCACCAGCCCAGGGGTTATTGCCGGGACAGGGTTTACCGGGGAGCTGTTTTTT
CDR3: CATSPGVIAGTGFTGELFF

D: NA
V: TRBV5-1
size: NA
J: TRBJ2-3
DNA: TGCGCCAGCAGAACCTTACTCAACACAGATACGCAGTATTTT
CDR3: CASRTLLNTDTQYF

D: NA
V: TRBV6-6
size: NA
J: TRBJ1-1
DNA: TGTGCCAGCAGTCCCGATCTTCGGGGTGAAGCTTTCTTT
CDR3: CASSPDLRGEAFF

D: TRBD1
V: TRBV6-2/TRBV6-3
size: NA
J: TRBJ1-6
DNA: TGTGCCAGCAGTTACTACAGGGGTTATAATTCACCCCTCCACTTT
CDR3: CASSYYRGYNSPLHF

D: NA
V: TRBV5-5
size: NA
J: TRBJ1-2
DNA: TGTGCCAGCAGTTCTCTAGGAGCTAACTATGGCTACACCTTC
CDR3: CASSSLGANYGYTF

D: NA
V: TRBV5-1
size: NA
J: TRBJ1-4
DNA: TGCGCCAGCAGCTTCCTCGCAACTAATGAAAAACTGTTTTTT
CDR3: CASSFLATNEKLFF

D: NA
V: TRBV4-3
size: NA
J: TRBJ2-2
DNA: TGCGCCAGCAGCCACTCTTGGACTACGAACACCGGGGAGCTGTTTTTT
CDR3: CASSHSWTTNTGELFF

D: NA
V: TRBV5-6
size: NA
J: TRBJ2-6
DNA: TGTGCCAGCGAGGTCCTCTCTGGGGCCAACGTCCTGACTTTC
CDR3: CASEVLSGANVLTF

D: NA
V: TRBV7-9
size: NA
J: TRBJ1-2
DNA: TGTGCCAGCAGCCCGGCTATAGGGGGTTATAACTATGGCTACACCTTC
CDR3: CASSPAIGGYNYGYTF

D: NA
V: TRBV7-2
size: NA
J: TRBJ2-3
DNA: TGTGCCAGCAGCTTAGTGACAGCTAGCACAGATACGCAGTATTTT
CDR3: CASSLVTASTDTQYF

D: NA
V: TRBV5-1
size: NA
J: TRBJ2-7
DNA: TGCGCCAGCAGCCCGTATGCGAGCTTGGAGCAGTACTTC
CDR3: CASSPYASLEQYF

D: NA
V: TRBV30
size: once
J: TRBJ1-3
DNA: TGTGCCTGGGCGGACAGTGCAAACACCATATATTTT
CDR3: CAWADSANTIYF

D: TRBD1
V: TRBV18
size: NA
J: TRBJ2-1
DNA: TGTGCCAGCTCACCTCGGACAGGGACACTCTACAATGAGCAGTTCTTC
CDR3: CASSPRTGTLYNEQFF

D: NA
V: TRBV27
size: NA
J: TRBJ1-6
DNA: TGTGCCAGCAGTCCAAACAGGGACTCCTATAATTCACCCCTCCACTTT
CDR3: CASSPNRDSYNSPLHF

D: TRBD2
V: TRBV9
size: NA
J: TRBJ2-1
DNA: TGTGCCAGCAGTCCTCCTTTAGCGGGGGACAATGAGCAGTTCTTC
CDR3: CASSPPLAGDNEQFF

D: NA
V: TRBV12-3/TRBV12-4
size: NA
J: TRBJ2-2
DNA: TGTGCCAGCAGTTTTGGGCCGGTGGAGCTGTTTTTT
CDR3: CASSFGPVELFF

D: NA
V: TRBV7-3
size: NA
J: TRBJ1-1
DNA: TGTGCCAGCAGCCCCCACGCCGGGCAGGGTTCTGAAGCTTTCTTT
CDR3: CASSPHAGQGSEAFF

D: NA
V: TRBV2
size: NA
J: TRBJ1-4
DNA: TGTGCCAGCAGTGAATGGGGGCTCGGCGAAAAACTGTTTTTT
CDR3: CASSEWGLGEKLFF

D: NA
V: TRBV12-5
size: NA
J: TRBJ1-1
DNA: TGTGCTAGTGGTTTGGTACCGAGGAACACTGAAGCTTTCTTT
CDR3: CASGLVPRNTEAFF

D: NA
V: TRBV6-4
size: few
J: TRBJ1-4
DNA: TGTGCCAGCAGTGACGACCTCGTCGACACTGAAAAACTGTTTTTT
CDR3: CASSDDLVDTEKLFF

D: NA
V: TRBV6-6
size: few
J: TRBJ2-5
DNA: TGTGCCAGCAGTTACGTCACGGAGCAAGAGACCCAGTACTTC
CDR3: CASSYVTEQETQYF